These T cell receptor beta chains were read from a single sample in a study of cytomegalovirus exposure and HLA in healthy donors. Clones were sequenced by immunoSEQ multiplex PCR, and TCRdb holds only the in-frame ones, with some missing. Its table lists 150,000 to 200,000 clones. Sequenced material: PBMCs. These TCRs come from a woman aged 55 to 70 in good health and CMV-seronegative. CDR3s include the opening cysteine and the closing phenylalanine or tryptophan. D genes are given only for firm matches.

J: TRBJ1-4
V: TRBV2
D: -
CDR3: CASNLQGRDEKLFF
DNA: TGTGCCAGCAACTTACAGGGACGGGATGAAAAACTGTTTTTT

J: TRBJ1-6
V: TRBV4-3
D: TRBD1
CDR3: CASSQDKGASVNSPLHF
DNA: TGCGCCAGCAGCCAAGATAAGGGGGCCTCGGTGAATTCACCCCTCCACTTT

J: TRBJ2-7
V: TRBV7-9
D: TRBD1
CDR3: CASGGQGMAF
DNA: TGTGCCAGCGGAGGACAGGGGATGGCCTTC

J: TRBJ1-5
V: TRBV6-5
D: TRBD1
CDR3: CASSPRQGRQPQHF
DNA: TGTGCCAGCAGTCCCCGACAGGGACGTCAGCCCCAGCATTTT

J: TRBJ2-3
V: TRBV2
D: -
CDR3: CASSDWLATDTQYF
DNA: TGTGCCAGCAGTGATTGGTTAGCTACAGATACGCAGTATTTT

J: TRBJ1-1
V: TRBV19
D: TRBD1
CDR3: CASSPGQGGGSTEAFF
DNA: TGTGCCAGTAGTCCCGGACAGGGAGGGGGCTCAACTGAAGCTTTCTTT

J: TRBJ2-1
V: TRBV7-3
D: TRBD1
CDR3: CASSPLGQGRGNEQFF
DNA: TGTGCCAGCAGCCCCCTAGGACAGGGTAGGGGCAATGAGCAGTTCTTC

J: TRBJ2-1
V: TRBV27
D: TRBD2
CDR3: CASSFGTSGGNEQFF
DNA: TGTGCCAGCAGTTTCGGGACTAGCGGGGGTAATGAGCAGTTCTTC

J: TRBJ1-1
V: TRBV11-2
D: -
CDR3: CASSLDGQGTEAFF
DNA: TGTGCCAGCAGCTTAGATGGTCAGGGCACTGAAGCTTTCTTT

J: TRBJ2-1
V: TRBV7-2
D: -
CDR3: CASSLVAGDEQFF
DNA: TGTGCCAGCAGCTTAGTGGCAGGGGATGAGCAGTTCTTC

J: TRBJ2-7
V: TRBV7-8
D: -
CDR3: CASSLSGLNYEQYF
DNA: TGTGCCAGCAGCTTATCCGGGTTGAACTACGAGCAGTACTTC

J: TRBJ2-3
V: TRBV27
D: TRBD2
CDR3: CASSLSGDTDTQYF
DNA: TGTGCCAGCAGTCTTAGCGGGGACACAGATACGCAGTATTTT

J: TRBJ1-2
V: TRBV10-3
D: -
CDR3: CAISDPSGQRYGYTF
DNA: TGTGCCATCAGTGACCCCTCCGGACAGAGGTATGGCTACACCTTC

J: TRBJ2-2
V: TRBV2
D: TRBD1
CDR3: CASSEDRGTGELFF
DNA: TGTGCCAGCAGTGAGGACAGGGGGACCGGGGAGCTGTTTTTT

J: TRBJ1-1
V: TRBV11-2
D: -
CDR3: CASSLGGVNTEAFF
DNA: TGTGCCAGCAGCTTGGGAGGGGTGAACACTGAAGCTTTCTTT

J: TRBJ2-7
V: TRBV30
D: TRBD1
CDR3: CAWRRGLGEQYF
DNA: TGTGCCTGGAGGAGGGGGCTCGGCGAGCAGTACTTC

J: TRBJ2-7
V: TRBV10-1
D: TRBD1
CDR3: CASSESWGQLSSYEQYF
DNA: TGCGCCAGCAGTGAGTCTTGGGGACAGCTAAGCTCCTACGAGCAGTACTTC

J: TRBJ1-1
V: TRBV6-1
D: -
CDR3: CASSEAEGQTEAFF
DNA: TGTGCCAGCAGTGAAGCTGAAGGACAGACCGAAGCTTTCTTT

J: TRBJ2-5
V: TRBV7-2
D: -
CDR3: CASSQGWGLEETQYF
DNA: TGTGCCAGCAGCCAGGGGTGGGGGCTAGAAGAGACCCAGTACTTC

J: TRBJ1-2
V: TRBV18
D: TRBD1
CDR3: CASSHSGTDYGYTF
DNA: TGTGCCAGCTCACACTCCGGGACAGACTATGGCTACACCTTC

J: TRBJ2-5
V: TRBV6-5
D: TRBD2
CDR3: CASSYSLAGIQETQYF
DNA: TGTGCCAGCAGTTACTCTCTAGCGGGAATCCAAGAGACCCAGTACTTC

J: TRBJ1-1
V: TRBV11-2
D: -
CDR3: CASSRQSGGGTEAFF
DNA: TGTGCCAGCAGCCGACAATCGGGGGGTGGCACTGAAGCTTTCTTT

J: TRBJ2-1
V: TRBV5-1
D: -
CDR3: CASDLAGLGNEQFF
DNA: TGCGCCAGCGACTTGGCAGGCCTCGGCAATGAGCAGTTCTTC

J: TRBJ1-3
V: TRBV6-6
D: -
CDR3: CASSYRGIIYF
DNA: TGTGCCAGCAGTTACAGGGGGATCATATATTTT

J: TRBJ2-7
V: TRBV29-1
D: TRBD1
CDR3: CSVESDRGYEQYF
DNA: TGCAGCGTTGAATCCGACAGGGGGTACGAGCAGTACTTC

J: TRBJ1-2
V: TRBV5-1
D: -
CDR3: CASSLAGDPYTF
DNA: TGCGCCAGCAGCTTGGCCGGGGATCCCTACACCTTC

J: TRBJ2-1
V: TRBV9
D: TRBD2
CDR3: CASSLTSGRVGEQFF
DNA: TGTGCCAGCAGCCTGACTAGCGGGAGGGTCGGTGAGCAGTTCTTC

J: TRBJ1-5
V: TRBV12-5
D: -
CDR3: CASGPQGPNQPQHF
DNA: TGTGCTAGTGGTCCTCAGGGGCCTAATCAGCCCCAGCATTTT

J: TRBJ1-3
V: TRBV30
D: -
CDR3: CAWNTGFSGNTIYF
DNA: TGTGCCTGGAATACAGGGTTCTCTGGAAACACCATATATTTT

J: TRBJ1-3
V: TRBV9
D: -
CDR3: CASSADISGNTIYF
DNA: TGTGCCAGCAGCGCTGACATCTCTGGAAACACCATATATTTT

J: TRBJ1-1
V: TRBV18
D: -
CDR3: CASSPPLRGRDTEAFF
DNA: TGTGCCAGCTCACCACCGCTTCGGGGTAGGGACACTGAAGCTTTCTTT

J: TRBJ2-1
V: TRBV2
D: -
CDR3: CASSGSLAGNEQFF
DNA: TGTGCCAGCAGTGGTTCACTAGCTGGGAATGAGCAGTTCTTC

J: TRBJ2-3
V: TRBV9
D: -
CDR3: CASSVGVTDTQYF
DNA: TGTGCCAGCAGCGTAGGAGTTACAGATACGCAGTATTTT

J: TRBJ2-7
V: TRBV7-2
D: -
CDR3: CASSLPSYEQYF
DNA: TGTGCCAGCAGCCTACCCTCCTACGAGCAGTACTTC

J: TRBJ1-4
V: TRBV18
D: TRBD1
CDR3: CASSSGQGGEKLFF
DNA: TGTGCCAGCTCATCAGGACAGGGGGGTGAAAAACTGTTTTTT

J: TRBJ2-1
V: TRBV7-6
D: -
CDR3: CASSPVPAQEQFF
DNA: TGTGCCAGCAGCCCCGTCCCAGCGCAGGAGCAGTTCTTC

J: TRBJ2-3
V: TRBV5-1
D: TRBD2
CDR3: CASSLWTSVDADTQYF
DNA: TGCGCCAGCAGCTTGTGGACTAGCGTCGATGCAGATACGCAGTATTTT

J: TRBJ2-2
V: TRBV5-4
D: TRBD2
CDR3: CASSSGRESLTGELFF
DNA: TGTGCCAGCAGCTCAGGGCGGGAGTCTCTCACCGGGGAGCTGTTTTTT

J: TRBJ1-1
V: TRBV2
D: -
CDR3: CASSALTGEAFF
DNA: TGTGCCAGCAGCGCCTTGACAGGAGAAGCTTTCTTT

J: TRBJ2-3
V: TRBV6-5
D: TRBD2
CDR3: CASRTGTSRRRWYF
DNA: TGTGCCAGCAGGACCGGGACTAGTCGCAGGCGGTGGTATTTT

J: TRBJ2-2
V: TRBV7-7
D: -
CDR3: CASSPTDSRPTGELFF
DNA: TGTGCCAGCAGCCCAACAGACAGCCGCCCGACCGGGGAGCTGTTTTTT

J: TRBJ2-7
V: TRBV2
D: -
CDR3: CASNILRGYEQYF
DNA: TGTGCCAGCAACATCCTCCGGGGGTACGAGCAGTACTTC

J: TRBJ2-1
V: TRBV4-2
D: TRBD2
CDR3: CASSDPSGRAGNEQFF
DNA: TGTGCCAGCAGCGATCCTAGCGGGAGGGCCGGCAATGAGCAGTTCTTC

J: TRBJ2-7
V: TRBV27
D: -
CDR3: CASIGLAGSYEQYF
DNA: TGTGCCAGCATTGGGCTGGCGGGATCCTACGAGCAGTACTTC

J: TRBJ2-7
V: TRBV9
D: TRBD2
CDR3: CASSVEPGLVGNYEQYF
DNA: TGTGCCAGCAGCGTAGAGCCGGGACTAGTGGGAAACTACGAGCAGTACTTC

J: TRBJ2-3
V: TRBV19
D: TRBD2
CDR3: CASRVAGVADTQYF
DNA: TGTGCCAGTAGGGTAGCGGGAGTAGCAGATACGCAGTATTTT

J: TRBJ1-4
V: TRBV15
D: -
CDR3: CATSRSPGEKLFF
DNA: TGTGCCACCAGCAGATCTCCCGGGGAAAAACTGTTTTTT

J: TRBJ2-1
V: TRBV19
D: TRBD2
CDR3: CASTGNSGGGTSYNEQFF
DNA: TGTGCCAGTACCGGCAATAGCGGGGGTGGGACCTCCTACAATGAGCAGTTCTTC

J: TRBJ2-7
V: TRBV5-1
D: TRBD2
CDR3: CASSVKTSGTYEQYF
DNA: TGCGCCAGCAGCGTCAAGACTAGCGGGACGTACGAGCAGTACTTC

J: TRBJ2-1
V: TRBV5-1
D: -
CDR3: CASTVGRSTDDEQFF
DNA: TGCGCCAGCACTGTAGGGAGGAGTACGGACGATGAGCAGTTCTTC

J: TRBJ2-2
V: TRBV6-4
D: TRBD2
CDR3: CASSEGLADTGELFF
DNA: TGTGCCAGCAGTGAGGGACTAGCGGACACCGGGGAGCTGTTTTTT

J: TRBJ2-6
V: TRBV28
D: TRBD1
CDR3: CASSLIQGTGANVLTF
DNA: TGTGCCAGCAGTTTGATACAGGGGACTGGGGCCAACGTCCTGACTTTC

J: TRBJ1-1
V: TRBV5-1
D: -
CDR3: CASGLLQSGNTEAFF
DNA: TGCGCCAGCGGCCTTTTACAATCGGGGAACACTGAAGCTTTCTTT

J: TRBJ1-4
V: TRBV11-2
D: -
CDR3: CASSARTGDVATNEKLFF
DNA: TGTGCCAGCAGCGCGCGGACGGGAGACGTTGCAACTAATGAAAAACTGTTTTTT

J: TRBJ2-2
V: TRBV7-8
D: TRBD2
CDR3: CASSLGGLARYTGELFF
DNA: TGTGCCAGCAGCTTAGGCGGACTAGCGAGATACACCGGGGAGCTGTTTTTT

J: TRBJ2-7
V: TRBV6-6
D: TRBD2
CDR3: CASRLAGETYEQYF
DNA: TGTGCCAGCAGATTAGCGGGAGAGACCTACGAGCAGTACTTC